This TCR beta chain was retrieved from a study of shared clonotypes between healthy human individuals. Notes on the study in general: It was observed that approximately 5% of naive CD4 clonotypes were shared across several donors.

CD45RO-negative CD8 cells positively selected for CCR7 made up the naive population, which excluded terminally differentiated effector memory CD45RA+ cells. A single count supports this clone. Antigen unknown. Each replicate PCR on the sorted subsets used about 0.2 ug DNA (about 30,000 T cell genomes). TCRdb's copy holds only in-frame clones and misses some; the assay was immunoSEQ multiplex PCR. This sample has over 2,000,000 clones, with 85% to 95% found just once. Germline CDR1 is SEHNR and CDR2 is FQNEAQ (reference sequence). Losses at the gene ends were 3 bases for V and 1 base for J; bases not matched to a gene: 3. The CDR3 runs to 16 residues.

This TCR was sampled from a young man in good health. Some clones in this sample may be carry-over from other donors' samples. The source material was naive CD8+ T cells from PBMCs. V and J are TRBV7-9 and TRBJ2-1; 10 bases match TRBD2. The CDR3 is CASSFYSGGSYNEQFF. The CDR3, as DNA: TGTGCCAGCAGCTTCTATAGCGGGGGGTCCTACAATGAGCAGTTCTTC. Drawing the rest from reference TRBV7-9 and TRBJ2-1, the complete variable domain is DTGVSQNPRHKITKRGQNVTFRCDPISEHNRLYWYRQTLGQGPEFLTYFQNEAQLEKSRLLSDRFSAERPKGSFSTLEIQRTEQGDSAMYLCASSFYSGGSYNEQFFGPGTRLTVL.